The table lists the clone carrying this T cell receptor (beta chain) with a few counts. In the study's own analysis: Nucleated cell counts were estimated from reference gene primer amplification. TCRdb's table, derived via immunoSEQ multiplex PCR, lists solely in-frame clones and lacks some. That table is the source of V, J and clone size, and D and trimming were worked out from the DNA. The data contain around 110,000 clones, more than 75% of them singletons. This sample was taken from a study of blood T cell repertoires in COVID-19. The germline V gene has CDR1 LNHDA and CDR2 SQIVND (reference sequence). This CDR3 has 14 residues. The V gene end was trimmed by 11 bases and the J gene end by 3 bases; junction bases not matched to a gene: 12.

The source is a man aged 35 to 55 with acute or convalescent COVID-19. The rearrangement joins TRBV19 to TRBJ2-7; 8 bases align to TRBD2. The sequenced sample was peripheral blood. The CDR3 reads CAGMKGLAGYEQYF. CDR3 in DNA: TGTGCCGGTATGAAGGGGCTAGCGGGCTACGAGCAGTACTTC.